The rows below give T cell receptor beta chains drawn from one sample of a study of T-cell reconstitution after alpha-beta-depleted transplantation in children. From the PCR reads, TCRdb called clonotypes with MiXCR, one entry per CDR3 protein. The sample contains roughly 590,000 distinct CDR3 sequences, roughly 15% of which appear only once. Sequenced here: PBMCs from the stem cell graft donor, sampled from the stem cell graft. All receptors come from a human donor who donated a stem cell graft to a child with acute myeloid leukemia. Both conserved end residues are part of each CDR3. The D gene is left open where the match is weak. A clone size is listed for some rows: how often the clone was seen (once, few, many), or a class if it is expanded.

size: .; J: TRBJ1-5; D: TRBD1; V: TRBV12-3/TRBV12-4; DNA: TGTGCCAGCAGTTTCCGGACAGGGGGTAGGAGTGGCAATCAGCCCCAGCATTTT; CDR3: CASSFRTGGRSGNQPQHF
size: many; J: TRBJ2-1; D: TRBD2; V: TRBV9; DNA: TGTGCCAGCAGCGTCGGGGGGGGGTTCCGCAATGAGCAGTTCTTC; CDR3: CASSVGGGFRNEQFF
size: many; J: TRBJ1-4; D: .; V: TRBV20-1; DNA: TGCAGTGCTAGAGGGGGATATAATGAAAAACTGTTTTTT; CDR3: CSARGGYNEKLFF
size: few; J: TRBJ2-1; D: TRBD2; V: TRBV7-9; DNA: TGTGCCAGCAGCTCGCGGGGGGTCTCCGACAATGAGCAGTTCTTC; CDR3: CASSSRGVSDNEQFF
size: many; J: TRBJ2-5; D: .; V: TRBV20-1; DNA: TGCAGTGCCATCAGGGCGGGGAGTCTGCAAGAGACCCAGTACTTC; CDR3: CSAIRAGSLQETQYF
size: many; J: TRBJ2-7; D: .; V: TRBV20-1; DNA: TGCAGTGCTAGAGATATTCAGTCCGGCTACGAGCAGTACTTC; CDR3: CSARDIQSGYEQYF
size: many; J: TRBJ1-1; D: .; V: TRBV20-1; DNA: TGCAGTGCTAGATCCACGGGGAGATTGAACACTGAAGCTTTCTTT; CDR3: CSARSTGRLNTEAFF
size: many; J: TRBJ2-1; D: .; V: TRBV10-3; DNA: TGTGCCATCAGTGAGTCGTTAGCGTCGGATGAGCAGTTCTTC; CDR3: CAISESLASDEQFF
size: many; J: TRBJ1-1; D: TRBD1; V: TRBV12-3/TRBV12-4; DNA: TGTGCCAGCAGTTTTATAGGGGGCGGAACTGAAGCTTTCTTT; CDR3: CASSFIGGGTEAFF
size: .; J: TRBJ2-3; D: .; V: TRBV20-1; DNA: TGCAGTGCTAGAGATAATTTTTGGGGGGCCCGTCCAGATACGCAGTATTTT; CDR3: CSARDNFWGARPDTQYF
size: many; J: TRBJ2-2; D: .; V: TRBV6-5; DNA: TGTGCCAGCAGTTACTCGGGTGGCACCGGGGAGCTGTTTTTT; CDR3: CASSYSGGTGELFF
size: many; J: TRBJ2-1; D: .; V: TRBV20-1; DNA: TGCAGTGCTAGAGACGACGGGGGCGAGCAGTTCTTC; CDR3: CSARDDGGEQFF
size: many; J: TRBJ2-3; D: .; V: TRBV20-1; DNA: TGCAGTGTGGGTCAGTCTGGCGCAGATACGCAGTATTTT; CDR3: CSVGQSGADTQYF
size: .; J: TRBJ1-1; D: .; V: TRBV12-3/TRBV12-4; DNA: TGTGCCAGCAGTCACCCCCAGGACAGAGAAGCTTTCTTT; CDR3: CASSHPQDREAFF
size: .; J: TRBJ2-3; D: TRBD2; V: TRBV10-3; DNA: TGTGCCATCAGTGAGTCGACTAGCGGGGGACGGGATACGCAGTATTTT; CDR3: CAISESTSGGRDTQYF
size: many; J: TRBJ2-5; D: .; V: TRBV4-3; DNA: TGCGCCAGCAGCCAAGATCAGACGGTCCAAGAGACCCAGTACTTC; CDR3: CASSQDQTVQETQYF
size: many; J: TRBJ2-7; D: .; V: TRBV19; DNA: TGTGCCAGTAGTATGGACCCGGCTAGAGCCAAGCAGTACTTC; CDR3: CASSMDPARAKQYF
size: few; J: TRBJ2-1; D: .; V: TRBV5-1; DNA: TGCGCCAGCGGATTACTTGGGGGCCATGAGCAGTTCTTC; CDR3: CASGLLGGHEQFF
size: many; J: TRBJ2-1; D: .; V: TRBV20-1; DNA: TGCAGTGCTAGAGGGACCTCACCGCGGACCTACAATGAGCAGTTCTTC; CDR3: CSARGTSPRTYNEQFF
size: few; J: TRBJ2-1; D: TRBD1; V: TRBV10-3; DNA: TGTGCCATCAGTGAGCATGTTCCCGGGACAGGGTCCGACAATGAGCAGTTCTTC; CDR3: CAISEHVPGTGSDNEQFF
size: .; J: TRBJ2-3; D: .; V: TRBV20-1; DNA: TGCAGTGCTAGAGATGGGGGCCCCACAGATACGCGGTATTTT; CDR3: CSARDGGPTDTRYF
size: many; J: TRBJ2-7; D: TRBD2; V: TRBV20-1; DNA: TGCAGTGCTAGAGATAAACTAGCGGGATACGAGCAGTACTTC; CDR3: CSARDKLAGYEQYF
size: many; J: TRBJ1-5; D: TRBD1; V: TRBV7-2; DNA: TGTGCCAGCAGCTTAGATCGCGGGACAGGGAACCAGCCCCAGCATTTT; CDR3: CASSLDRGTGNQPQHF
size: many; J: TRBJ1-2; D: TRBD1; V: TRBV10-3; DNA: TGTGCCATCAGTGAGGGGGACAGGCCGATGTATGGCTACACCTTC; CDR3: CAISEGDRPMYGYTF
size: .; J: TRBJ2-1; D: .; V: TRBV7-8; DNA: TGTGCCAGCAGCGCCGTTCGATCCACCTACAATGAGCAGTTCTTC; CDR3: CASSAVRSTYNEQFF
size: few; J: TRBJ2-3; D: .; V: TRBV6-2/TRBV6-3; DNA: TGTGCCAGCAGTTACAATCCTTTAGTGGCTAGCGAAGCAGATACGCAGTATTTT; CDR3: CASSYNPLVASEADTQYF
size: many; J: TRBJ1-6; D: .; V: TRBV7-2; DNA: TGTGCCAGCAGCTTAGTGGGGGGGTCACCCCTCCACTTT; CDR3: CASSLVGGSPLHF
size: few; J: TRBJ2-3; D: .; V: TRBV5-8; DNA: TGTGCCAGCAGCCCAGGGAGAGATACGCAGTATTTT; CDR3: CASSPGRDTQYF
size: .; J: TRBJ2-1; D: TRBD2; V: TRBV5-1; DNA: TGCGCCAGCCCGACCCCGATTCCGGGTAGCGGGGGGGCTGGGGTTGGCAATGAGCAGTTCTTC; CDR3: CASPTPIPGSGGAGVGNEQFF
size: few; J: TRBJ2-5; D: TRBD2; V: TRBV6-2/TRBV6-3; DNA: TGTGCCAGCAGTTTGACTAGCGGGGGGTGGGGAGAGACCCAGTACTTC; CDR3: CASSLTSGGWGETQYF
size: .; J: TRBJ2-2; D: .; V: TRBV4-2; DNA: TGTGCCAGCAGCGGGATAGTTTCCGGGGAGCTGTTTTTT; CDR3: CASSGIVSGELFF
size: few; J: TRBJ2-5; D: TRBD2; V: TRBV27; DNA: TGTGCCAGCAGTTTATTGCGTGGGGGGGGAGTGGAGACCCAGTACTTC; CDR3: CASSLLRGGGVETQYF
size: .; J: TRBJ1-4; D: .; V: TRBV6-1; DNA: TGTGCCAGCATGGACAGTTCGACGGAAAAACTGTTTTTT; CDR3: CASMDSSTEKLFF
size: few; J: TRBJ1-3; D: .; V: TRBV7-9; DNA: TGTGCCAGCAGCTTAGCGGGCAGGGCGCGATCTGGAAACACCATATATTTT; CDR3: CASSLAGRARSGNTIYF
size: few; J: TRBJ1-1; D: .; V: TRBV25-1; DNA: TGTGCCAGCAGCGGCGGCGCAAGGGCTCGAGGCACTGAAGCTTTCTTT; CDR3: CASSGGARARGTEAFF
size: many; J: TRBJ2-7; D: TRBD1; V: TRBV15; DNA: TGTGCCACCAGCAGAGGGACAGGGAAAGCCTACGAGCAGTACTTC; CDR3: CATSRGTGKAYEQYF
size: few; J: TRBJ1-3; D: TRBD1; V: TRBV7-2; DNA: TGTGCCAGCAGCTTTAGACAGGGTGCGGGAAACACCATATATTTT; CDR3: CASSFRQGAGNTIYF
size: once; J: TRBJ2-7; D: TRBD2; V: TRBV4-3; DNA: TGCGCCAGCAGCCAAGTTGGAGGGACTAGCGTAAAGCAGTACTTC; CDR3: CASSQVGGTSVKQYF
size: .; J: TRBJ1-2; D: .; V: TRBV18; DNA: TGTGCCAGCTCACCGGACACTGTCTATGGCTACACCTTC; CDR3: CASSPDTVYGYTF
size: .; J: TRBJ2-1; D: .; V: TRBV12-3/TRBV12-4; DNA: TGTGCCAGCAGTTTCGAGCAGGCTTGGCGGGAGCAGTTCTTC; CDR3: CASSFEQAWREQFF
size: many; J: TRBJ2-3; D: .; V: TRBV7-2; DNA: TGTGCCAGCAGCTCGAACAGCTACACAGATACGCAGTATTTT; CDR3: CASSSNSYTDTQYF
size: few; J: TRBJ2-5; D: TRBD1; V: TRBV20-1; DNA: TGCAGTGCTTCGGACAGGGTGGGAGAGACCCAGTACTTC; CDR3: CSASDRVGETQYF
size: many; J: TRBJ1-5; D: .; V: TRBV20-1; DNA: TGCAGTGCTACCGGGGACAATCAGCCCCAGCATTTT; CDR3: CSATGDNQPQHF
size: few; J: TRBJ2-3; D: TRBD1; V: TRBV7-9; DNA: TGTGCCAGCAGCTTGACAGGGTCAGGAACAGATACGCAGTATTTT; CDR3: CASSLTGSGTDTQYF
size: few; J: TRBJ2-1; D: TRBD2; V: TRBV12-3/TRBV12-4; DNA: TGTGCCAGCAGTCGGGGGAGCGGGGGGGCTTACAATGAGCAGTTCTTC; CDR3: CASSRGSGGAYNEQFF
size: many; J: TRBJ2-1; D: .; V: TRBV12-3/TRBV12-4; DNA: TGTGCCAGCAGTTCGGGACTCTCCTACAATGAGCAGTTCTTC; CDR3: CASSSGLSYNEQFF
size: few; J: TRBJ1-2; D: TRBD1; V: TRBV28; DNA: TGTGCCAGCAGTTTGGAGGGACAGGGCAGGAATGGCTACACCTTC; CDR3: CASSLEGQGRNGYTF
size: once; J: TRBJ1-2; D: .; V: TRBV6-2/TRBV6-3; DNA: TGTGCCAGCAGTTACCCGAGACAGCTCCTACGTAACTATGGCTACACCTTC; CDR3: CASSYPRQLLRNYGYTF
size: many; J: TRBJ1-1; D: .; V: TRBV7-6; DNA: TGTGCCAGCAGCGCAAATGTTGGACAGCGGACAAGTGAAGCTTTCTTT; CDR3: CASSANVGQRTSEAFF
size: many; J: TRBJ1-1; D: .; V: TRBV6-5; DNA: TGTGCCAGCAGTTACAAAGGGAGAAACACTGAAGCTTTCTTT; CDR3: CASSYKGRNTEAFF
size: many; J: TRBJ1-1; D: .; V: TRBV12-3/TRBV12-4; DNA: TGTGCCAGCAGTTCCGACAGCACTGAAGCTTTCTTT; CDR3: CASSSDSTEAFF
size: .; J: TRBJ2-5; D: .; V: TRBV21-1; DNA: TGTGCCAGCAGCAAAGGAAGCGGAGAGACCCAGTACTTC; CDR3: CASSKGSGETQYF
size: .; J: TRBJ2-7; D: TRBD2; V: TRBV2; DNA: TGTGCCAGCAAGGAACTAGCGGGGGGATTCTACGAGCAGTACTTC; CDR3: CASKELAGGFYEQYF
size: many; J: TRBJ1-6; D: TRBD1; V: TRBV20-1; DNA: TGCAGTGCTGGTATAGGGACAGGGGCCCGTTCCTATAATTCACCCCTCCACTTT; CDR3: CSAGIGTGARSYNSPLHF
size: .; J: TRBJ1-4; D: .; V: TRBV7-2; DNA: TGTGCCAGCAGCTCGCCAGGGGATGGAACTAATGAAAAACTGTTTTTT; CDR3: CASSSPGDGTNEKLFF